This T cell receptor (beta chain) derives from a study of long-term antiretroviral therapy in people with HIV. Study context: Initial samples were collected about a decade before the 2015 immediate-ART recommendation.

Germline-derived CDR1 and CDR2 are SGHNT and YYREEE (reference sequence). The ends lost 4 bases at V and 4 bases at J; junction bases unmatched: 6. The CDR3 length is 15 residues. Samples were assayed with immunoSEQ v3.0 at survey level. Method: immunoSEQ multiplex PCR; TCRdb's copy keeps in-frame clones and lacks some. The sample includes tens of thousands of clones, about 89% of them seen just once. Study results and caveats: The repertoire was dominated at all time points by clones expanded before ART.

Turning to this clone: Its antigen is still unknown.

The study drew at least one pre-ART and at least two post-ART PBMC samples from every donor. The sequence was collected from a woman between 45 and 65 years old with HIV. The V call is TRBV5-4, the J call TRBJ2-7, with 12 bases matching TRBD2. The specimen comprised unsorted PBMCs, sampled 0.1 years before starting antiretroviral therapy. The CDR3 region has the DNA TGTGCCAGCAGCGAGGCTAGCGGGGGGGTTTACGAGCAGTACTTC. Translation gives CASSEASGGVYEQYF. Drawing the rest from reference TRBV5-4 and TRBJ2-7, the complete variable domain is ETGVTQSPTHLIKTRGQQVTLRCSSQSGHNTVSWYQQALGQGPQFIFQYYREEENGRGNFPPRFSGLQFPNYSSELNVNALELDDSALYLCASSEASGGVYEQYFGPGTRLTVT.